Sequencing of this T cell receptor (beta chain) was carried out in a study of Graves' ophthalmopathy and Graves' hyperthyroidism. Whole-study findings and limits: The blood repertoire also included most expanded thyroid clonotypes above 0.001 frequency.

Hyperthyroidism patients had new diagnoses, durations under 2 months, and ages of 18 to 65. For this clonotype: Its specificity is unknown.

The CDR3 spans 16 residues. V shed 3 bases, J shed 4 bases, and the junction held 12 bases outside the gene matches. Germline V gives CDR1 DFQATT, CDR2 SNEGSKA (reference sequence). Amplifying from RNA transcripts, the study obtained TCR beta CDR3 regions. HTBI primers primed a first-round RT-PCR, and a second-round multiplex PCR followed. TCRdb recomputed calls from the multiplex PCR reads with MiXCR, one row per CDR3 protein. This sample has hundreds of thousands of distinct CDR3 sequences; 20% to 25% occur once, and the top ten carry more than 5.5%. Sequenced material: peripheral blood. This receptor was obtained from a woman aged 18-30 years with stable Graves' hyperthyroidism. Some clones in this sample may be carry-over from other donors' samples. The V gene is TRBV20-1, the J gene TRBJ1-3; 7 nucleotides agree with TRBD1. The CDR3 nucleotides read TGCAGTGCTAGGGGCCTGGACAGGCTCGGGGGAAACACCATATATTTT. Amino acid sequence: CSARGLDRLGGNTIYF.